The present T cell receptor (beta chain) was sequenced within a study of T cells after yellow fever vaccination. The table lists this clonotype with many counts. Trimming took 0 bases from V and 3 from J; bases not matched to a gene: 5. Germline CDR1 is SGHVS and CDR2 is FNYEAQ. The CDR3 covers 16 residues. In TCRdb, the 5' RACE reads were re-called with MiXCR into one record per CDR3 protein. This table has a few hundred thousand distinct CDR3 sequences, 6.2% appearing once. This sample comprised PBMCs, obtained 5 days after the yellow fever booster vaccination. The clonotype was recovered from a young man who received the YFV17D yellow fever vaccine. V usage is TRBV7-6 and J usage is TRBJ2-7, with 10 bases aligning to TRBD1. The CDR3: CASSLAGGTGVYEQYF. Here the CDR3 DNA reads TGTGCCAGCAGCTTAGCCGGCGGGACAGGGGTCTACGAGCAGTACTTC.